This is a list of T cell receptor beta chains from one sample in a study of T cell repertoires in cytomegalovirus infection. One entry per CDR3 protein results from TCRdb running MiXCR on the reads. Of almost 500,000 distinct CDR3 sequences listed, around 11% are singletons. Sequencing input: PBMCs. Every receptor here comes from a human donor in good health (CMV status not recorded). Some clones in this sample may be carry-over from other donors' samples. Both conserved end residues are part of each CDR3. A D gene is named only where the DNA matches it firmly. The size entry is marked missing in some rows and otherwise reads once, few, many or a size class.

V	size	D	J	DNA	CDR3
TRBV20-1	many	-	TRBJ2-1	TGCAGTGCTAGCACTAGCTCAAAGGGGGAGCAGTTCTTC	CSASTSSKGEQFF
TRBV7-2	many	-	TRBJ2-6	TGTGCCAGCAGCTTAGACAGCTCTGGGGCCAACGTCCTGACTTTC	CASSLDSSGANVLTF
TRBV2	few	-	TRBJ1-2	TGTGCCAGCAGACCGGGACTTTGGGACTATGGCTACACCTTC	CASRPGLWDYGYTF
TRBV5-1	few	-	TRBJ2-2	TGCGCCAGCGGGGAGGACACCCTTAACACCGGGGAGCTGTTTTTT	CASGEDTLNTGELFF
TRBV2	many	TRBD1	TRBJ1-1	TGTGCCAGCAGCCTCCTCCCAGGGGGGGGAATGAACACTGAAGCTTTCTTT	CASSLLPGGGMNTEAFF
TRBV7-3	few	TRBD1	TRBJ2-7	TGTGCCAGCAGCTCCTTTCGGGACAGCCGGGAGCAGTACTTC	CASSSFRDSREQYF
TRBV19	few	TRBD2	TRBJ2-3	TGTGCCAGTAGTAAGGCTAGCGGGAGGAGCACAGATACGCAGTATTTT	CASSKASGRSTDTQYF
TRBV20-1	few	-	TRBJ1-1	TGCAGTGCTGACTACTTCGGGGGGCATGACCGTAACACTGAAGCTTTCTTT	CSADYFGGHDRNTEAFF
TRBV20-1	many	-	TRBJ2-7	TGCAGTGCTAGACCTTCTAGCTTATCCTACGAGCAGTACTTC	CSARPSSLSYEQYF
TRBV19	-	TRBD2	TRBJ2-3	TGTGCCAGTTCGAGTATATCTAGCGGGCGAGATACGCAGTATTTT	CASSSISSGRDTQYF
TRBV7-7	many	TRBD2	TRBJ2-5	TGTGCCAGCAGCCCGGGACTATTAAAAGAGACCCAGTACTTC	CASSPGLLKETQYF
TRBV29-1	-	-	TRBJ1-2	TGCAGCGTTGGAAGGTCGGGTTGGGTTAGTGGCTACACCTTC	CSVGRSGWVSGYTF
TRBV20-1	many	TRBD2	TRBJ2-1	TGCAGTGGGACTAGCGGGAGCTCTGTTGCCAATGAGCAGTTCTTC	CSGTSGSSVANEQFF
TRBV5-1	many	-	TRBJ2-7	TGCGCCAGCAGCTTGTCGGCCCTCCTGAGCTCCTACGAGCAGTACTTC	CASSLSALLSSYEQYF
TRBV19	few	-	TRBJ1-4	TGTGCCAGTACCCCCAGGCCTCGGCCACTGAATGAAAAACTGTTTTTT	CASTPRPRPLNEKLFF
TRBV20-1	few	-	TRBJ2-7	TGCAGTGCTGGGCGACTGGATAGAACCTACGAGCAGTACTTC	CSAGRLDRTYEQYF
TRBV5-1	-	-	TRBJ2-5	TGCGCCAGCAGCCCTGGGGCAGGACAAGAGACCCAGTACTTC	CASSPGAGQETQYF
TRBV10-3	many	-	TRBJ2-1	TGTGCACTGTCGGGACCCAACAATGAGCAGTTCTTC	CALSGPNNEQFF
TRBV9	once	-	TRBJ2-1	TGTGCCAGCAGCGAAGGGGCCATTGATGAGCAGTTCTTC	CASSEGAIDEQFF
TRBV28	few	-	TRBJ1-1	TGTGCCAGCAGTTTATACGGGGGCGAGAACACTGAAGCTTTCTTT	CASSLYGGENTEAFF
TRBV28	many	-	TRBJ1-1	TGTGCCAGCAGCTCAGGGTTTAACACTGAAGCTTTCTTT	CASSSGFNTEAFF
TRBV20-1	-	TRBD2	TRBJ2-1	TGCAGTGCCCGACTAGCGGGAAGCCGGGGGGTTACAAATGAGCAGTTCTTC	CSARLAGSRGVTNEQFF
TRBV5-1	many	-	TRBJ1-2	TGCGCCAGCAGTCATCAACCACAGGGATATGGCTACACCTTC	CASSHQPQGYGYTF
TRBV5-6	few	TRBD2	TRBJ2-1	TGTGCCAGCAGCTTAAGGACTAGCGTGTCTGAGCAGTTCTTC	CASSLRTSVSEQFF
TRBV28	few	TRBD2	TRBJ2-2	TGTGCCAGCAGTTTAGCGGGAGAACTGAACACCGGGGAGCTGTTTTTT	CASSLAGELNTGELFF
TRBV10-3	many	TRBD1	TRBJ1-5	TGTGCCATCAGTGAGTCTGACAGGGGGGGACAGCCCCAGCATTTT	CAISESDRGGQPQHF
TRBV19	few	TRBD1	TRBJ1-2	TGTGCCAGTGGAGACAGGGGGCTTCCCTATGGCTACACCTTC	CASGDRGLPYGYTF
TRBV12-3/TRBV12-4	many	-	TRBJ2-3	TGTGCCAGCAGCCCAAGGGAGGCAGATACGCAGTATTTT	CASSPREADTQYF
TRBV7-2	many	-	TRBJ1-5	TGTGCCAGCAGCTCTCTACGTCAACAGCCCCAGCATTTT	CASSSLRQQPQHF
TRBV12-3/TRBV12-4	many	-	TRBJ1-6	TGTGCCAGCAGGGGGGCTGGGTATAATTCACCCCTCCACTTT	CASRGAGYNSPLHF
TRBV12-3/TRBV12-4	many	-	TRBJ2-7	TGTGCCAGCAGTTCTGGTCCCGAGCAGTACTTC	CASSSGPEQYF
TRBV12-3/TRBV12-4	many	-	TRBJ1-2	TGTGCCAGCACCTTAAAACCGGGGGCATATGGCTACACCTTC	CASTLKPGAYGYTF
TRBV6-5	few	-	TRBJ2-6	TGTGCCAGCAAGGACAGCGTCTCTGGGGCCAACGTCCTGACTTTC	CASKDSVSGANVLTF
TRBV20-1	few	-	TRBJ2-1	TGCAGTGCTAGAGATCTGCCCGGCGGGAATGAGCAGTTCTTC	CSARDLPGGNEQFF
TRBV7-2	many	-	TRBJ2-7	TGTGCCAGCAGCCCAAAGGGACCAGAGCAGTACTTC	CASSPKGPEQYF
TRBV5-5	many	-	TRBJ1-1	TGTGCCAGCAGCCTCCCTTTTGACACTGAAGCTTTCTTT	CASSLPFDTEAFF
TRBV5-6	-	TRBD1	TRBJ1-4	TGTGCCAGCAGCCTTACCGGGACAGGAAATGAAAAACTGTTTTTT	CASSLTGTGNEKLFF
TRBV9	few	-	TRBJ2-3	TGTGCCAGCAGCGGGGTTAGCGGATTCACAGATACGCAGTATTTT	CASSGVSGFTDTQYF
TRBV11-2	many	-	TRBJ2-1	TGTGCCAGCAGCTTCCTTGTCGGACCCGACAATGAGCAGTTCTTC	CASSFLVGPDNEQFF
TRBV15	many	-	TRBJ2-7	TGTGCCACCAGCTGGGGTCGAGGCTACGAGCAGTACTTC	CATSWGRGYEQYF
TRBV20-1	few	-	TRBJ2-5	TGCAGTGCTAGGGGAGAAGGGACGCTAGCTTTAAGGCGGACCCAGTACTTC	CSARGEGTLALRRTQYF